Shown below are 10 T cell receptor beta chains from a single sample sequenced in a study of metastatic and nonmetastatic thyroid tumors. MiXCR was used by TCRdb to re-call the PCR reads. The sample shows approximately 17,000 clones, roughly 26% of them seen only once. Before thyroid surgery, none of the patients had received any treatment. Sequencing was performed on adjacent normal tissue. All receptors derive from a female donor with papillary thyroid cancer or a benign thyroid nodule (not recorded which). Some clones in this sample may be carry-over from other donors' samples.

The chain links TRBV4-2 to TRBJ2-7; tentative D call: TRBD1 (6 bases). The CDR3 has 16 residues. V was trimmed by 0 bases and J by 3 bases, leaving 15 bases between them. CDR1 is LGHNA and CDR2 is YNFKEQ in the germline V gene. The CDR3 nucleotides are TGTGCCAGCAGCCAAGACCCGGACAGCTACTACTACGAGCAGTACTTC. It is translated as CASSQDPDSYYYEQYF.

At least ten counts were recorded for this clone. The rearrangement uses TRBV6-8 and TRBJ2-7; 7 bases are a match to TRBD1. This CDR3 is 14 amino acids long. Trimming took 8 bases from V and 3 from J; bases not matched to a gene: 10. Germline lookup yields CDR1 MNHGY and CDR2 SAAAGT. The CDR3 is CASGSPQGIYEQYF. The CDR3 DNA follows: TGTGCCAGCGGCTCCCCACAGGGGATCTACGAGCAGTACTTC.

This clone was detected only a few times. The V gene is TRBV12-3 or TRBV12-4, the J gene TRBJ1-2, with unresolved D. Deletions cut 5 bases from V and 2 bases from J, with 15 bases between. The CDR3 runs 15 residues. CDR3 DNA: TGTGCCAGCAGTAGGCCTTCGACTGGGAACTATGGCTACACCTTC. Translation: CASSRPSTGNYGYTF.

This clone is deemed medium-sized. V is TRBV19 and J is TRBJ1-1; tentative D call: TRBD1 (5 bases). The germline V and J ends were trimmed by 5 bases and 1 base, with 11 bases remaining between them. Per germline, CDR1 LNHDA and CDR2 SQIVND (reference sequence). The CDR3 is made up of 14 amino acids. The CDR3 loop reads CASSQTTGNTEAFF. CDR3 nucleotides: TGTGCCAGTAGTCAAACAACAGGGAACACTGAAGCTTTCTTT.

The V gene is TRBV20-1, the J gene TRBJ1-6, with no clear D. The CDR3 length is 11 residues. CDR1 is DFQATT, CDR2 SNEGSKA, per germline (reference sequence). V lost 3 bases, J lost 7 bases, and 4 bases lay in between. CDR3: CSARENSPLHF. For the CDR3, the DNA is TGCAGTGCTAGGGAAAATTCACCCCTCCACTTT.

This clone was found a few times. The chain has TRBV25-1 and TRBJ1-4; 9 nucleotides align to TRBD1. The CDR3 extends over 16 amino acids. CDR1 is MGHDK, CDR2 SYGVNS, per germline. J gave up 6 bases and V 2 bases, and 7 bases lay outside the gene matches. CDR3 protein: CASSEAGNRGHEKLFF. The CDR3 region has the DNA TGTGCCAGCAGTGAAGCCGGGAACAGGGGGCATGAAAAACTGTTTTTT. The variable domain in full, completed from reference TRBV25-1 and TRBJ1-4, reads EADIYQTPRYLVIGTGKKITLECSQTMGHDKMYWYQQDPGMELHLIHYSYGVNSTEKGDLSSESTVSRIRTEHFPLTLESARPSHTSQYLCASSEAGNRGHEKLFFGSGTQLSVL.

In its sample, this clone was seen a few times. The chain couples TRBV2 to TRBJ1-2, with 8 positions matching TRBD1. J was trimmed by 6 bases and V by 7 bases; bases with no gene match: 10. Germline assignment: CDR1 SNHLY and CDR2 FYNNEI. The CDR3 is made up of 14 amino acids. CDR3 DNA sequence: TGTGCCAGCACCCGGACAGGGTGGAGTAATGGCTACACCTTC. This translates into CASTRTGWSNGYTF. The full variable domain, with the rest looked up from reference TRBV2 and TRBJ1-2, is EPEVTQTPSHQVTQMGQEVILRCVPISNHLYFYWYRQILGQKVEFLVSFYNNEISEKSEIFDDQFSVERPDGSNFTLKIRSTKLEDSAMYFCASTRTGWSNGYTFGSGTRLTVV.

For this clone: The junction shows a germline mismatch at one end, possibly a read error. This sequence joins TRBV6-2 or TRBV6-3 and TRBJ2-7; 11 bases line up with TRBD1. Looked up from germline, CDR1 is MNHEY and CDR2 is SVGEGT. CDR3 length equals 16 residues. In DNA, the CDR3 is TGTGCCAGTAGTTACGCGGTGCGGACAGGGGGCTACGAGAAGTACTTC. Encoded protein: CASSYAVRTGGYEKYF.

This chain links TRBV11-3 with TRBJ2-3; no reliable D call. Trimming removed 5 bases from V and 5 bases from J, with 11 bases in between. CDR1 is SGHNT, CDR2 YENEEA, per germline. The CDR3 totals 13 residues. CDR3 in amino acids: CASSLSRLDTQYF. The CDR3 DNA is TGTGCCAGCAGCCTTAGTCGACTAGATACGCAGTATTTT.

The rearrangement links TRBV5-1 to TRBJ1-2; possible D gene TRBD1, 5 bases. The CDR3 spans 15 residues. Germline-derived CDR1 and CDR2 are SGHRS and YFSETQ. Trimming removed 4 bases from V and 7 bases from J, with 20 bases in between. The CDR3 sequence is CASSPDPGTAGGYTF. The CDR3 DNA is TGCGCCAGCAGCCCTGACCCGGGGACGGCGGGTGGCTACACCTTC.